These 23 T cell receptor beta chains were all obtained from the same sample, sequenced in a study of high-grade serous ovarian cancer treatment subgroups. Assay used: immunoSEQ multiplex PCR; TCRdb lists only in-frame clones, some missing. This sample carries 12,000 to 15,000 clones, roughly nine tenths of them seen once, and the ten largest clones take approximately 6.3%. Tumor samples were obtained before definitive surgery or chemotherapy. The sequencing sample was made of tumor tissue. The receptors originated from a human donor with high-grade serous ovarian cancer.

The chain recombines TRBV5-1 with TRBJ2-2; TRBD1 is a possible D gene (5 bases). The CDR3 sequence is 16 residues long. Trimming pared 0 bases from V and 3 bases from J, leaving 12 bases between. In germline, CDR1 is SGHRS, CDR2 YFSETQ. For the CDR3, the DNA is TGCGCCAGCAGCTTGGAGGGGTTCGGAGACACCGGGGAGCTGTTTTTT. It is translated as CASSLEGFGDTGELFF.

This clone appeared once. The V and J genes are TRBV6-5 and TRBJ2-5, with unresolved D. The end of the DNA aligns better with TRBJ2-7, so the J call may be wrong. The CDR3 contains 13 residues. Germline CDR1 MNHEY, CDR2 SVGAGI. CDR3 sequence: CASSKDVLYEQYF. The CDR3 bases are TGTGCCAGCAGTAAAGACGTCCTCTACGAGCAGTACTTC.

This chain links TRBV5-8 with TRBJ2-4; 10 bases match TRBD1. This CDR3 comprises 14 residues. Germline values: CDR1 SGHTS, CDR2 YDEGEE. V trimming: 2 bases; J trimming: 6 bases; junction bases outside the gene matches: 2. The chain's CDR3 is CASSFGTGVNIQYF. CDR3 in DNA: TGTGCCAGCAGCTTCGGGACAGGGGTAAACATTCAGTACTTC.

The V call is TRBV5-4, the J call TRBJ2-2, with D hard to call. This CDR3 contains 15 residues. The ends were cut back, 5 bases at V and 1 base at J, with 12 bases in the middle. Per the germline V gene, CDR1 is SGHNT and CDR2 is YYREEE (reference sequence). CDR3 protein: CASRPGTENTGELFF. The DNA of the CDR3 is TGTGCCAGCAGACCAGGAACAGAGAACACCGGGGAGCTGTTTTTT.

A word on this clone: Within the sample, other DNA sequences also encode this same CDR3. V is TRBV27 and J is TRBJ2-6; no reliable D call. Trimming stripped 5 bases from V and 1 base from J, with 9 bases between. This CDR3 is built from 15 residues. CDR1 MNHEY and CDR2 SMNVEV come from the germline V gene (reference sequence). The CDR3 protein is CASSPLGSGANVLTF. The CDR3 region has the DNA TGTGCCAGCAGTCCCCTGGGGTCTGGGGCCAACGTCCTGACTTTC.

The rearrangement joins TRBV5-1 to TRBJ1-4, with D hard to call. CDR3 size: 16 residues. V shed 4 bases and J shed 2 bases, with 15 bases lying between them. Germline CDR1 reads SGHRS; CDR2 reads YFSETQ. The CDR3 is CASSIGPVGTNEKLFF. CDR3 DNA sequence: TGCGCCAGCAGCATTGGACCCGTTGGCACTAATGAAAAACTGTTTTTT. The full variable domain, its missing parts supplied by reference TRBV5-1 and TRBJ1-4, is KAGVTQTPRYLIKTRGQQVTLSCSPISGHRSVSWYQQTPGQGLQFLFEYFSETQRNKGNFPGRFSGRQFSNSRSEMNVSTLELGDSALYLCASSIGPVGTNEKLFFGSGTQLSVL.

J is TRBJ1-1 and V is TRBV18; D gene uncertain. Germline loops: CDR1 KGHSH, CDR2 LQKENI. Trimming removed 6 bases at V and 0 bases at J, with 11 bases between. CDR3 size: 14 residues. The CDR3 bases are TGTGCCAGCTCCCCCCGGGGAATGAACACTGAAGCTTTCTTT. It codes for CASSPRGMNTEAFF. Supplemented by reference TRBV18 and TRBJ1-1, the full variable domain reads NAGVMQNPRHLVRRRGQEARLRCSPMKGHSHVYWYRQLPEEGLKFMVYLQKENIIDESGMPKERFSAEFPKEGPSILRIQQVVRGDSAAYFCASSPRGMNTEAFFGQGTRLTVV.

The chain links TRBV7-6 to TRBJ2-5; 9 bases map to TRBD2. The length of the CDR3 is 17 residues. Germline CDR1 and CDR2: SGHVS and FNYEAQ. Unmatched junction bases numbered 11, after V lost 0 bases and J lost 6 bases. The DNA for the CDR3 is TGTGCCAGCAGCTTAGCGCTCTTGGGGACTAGCTGGCAGACCCAGTACTTC. It codes for CASSLALLGTSWQTQYF.

The genes are TRBV6-5 and TRBJ2-7, with TRBD1 matching 9 bases. Germline lookup yields CDR1 MNHEY and CDR2 SVGAGI. V lost 7 bases and J lost 9; bases outside the gene matches: 10. The CDR3 is 13 residues long. CDR3 nucleotide sequence: TGTGCCAGCATGGGACAGGGTACAAAAGTGCAGTACTTC. It translates to CASMGQGTKVQYF.

V gene TRBV9 combines with J gene TRBJ2-1; 11 bases are shared with TRBD2. The CDR3 runs 18 residues. Losses at the gene ends were 0 bases for V and 5 bases for J; bases not matched to a gene: 10. Germline assignment: CDR1 SGDLS and CDR2 YYNGEE. The CDR3 loop reads CASSVAVSGGAGHNEQFF. The CDR3 DNA is TGTGCCAGCAGCGTAGCGGTTAGCGGGGGGGCCGGACACAATGAGCAGTTCTTC.

This sequence joins TRBV30 and TRBJ2-7, with D uncertain. Germline-derived CDR1 and CDR2 are GTSNPN and SVGIG (reference sequence). The CDR3 length is 11 residues. The ends were cut back, 5 bases at V and 1 base at J, with 6 bases in the middle. This CDR3 is CAWGSSYEQYF. CDR3 DNA sequence: TGTGCCTGGGGCAGTTCCTACGAGCAGTACTTC.

This clone has more than one count but fewer than ten. The chain is built from TRBV6-1 and TRBJ1-1; no definite D call. The germline V gene has CDR1 MNHNS and CDR2 SASEGT. The V end lost 6 bases, the J end lost 4 bases, and 15 bases lay between the germline ends. There are 14 residues in the CDR3. The CDR3 nucleotides are TGTGCCAGCAGAGAAACAGCGGTACTCACTGAAGCTTTCTTT. Translated, it gives CASRETAVLTEAFF.

V and J are TRBV6-5 and TRBJ2-5, with D tentatively TRBD2 (6 bases). The V end was cut by 5 bases, the J end by 5 bases, with 12 bases between. Germline V gene lookup returns CDR1 MNHEY and CDR2 SVGAGI. The CDR3 runs to 13 residues. The CDR3 DNA follows: TGTGCCAGCAGTGGTAGCGGAGGGGAGACCCAGTACTTC. It encodes CASSGSGGETQYF.

This clone is medium-sized. The chain uses TRBV7-8 and TRBJ1-6; 7 bases match TRBD1. The germline gives CDR1 SGHVS, CDR2 FQNEAQ. The V segment lost 6 bases and the J segment 9 bases; nucleotides outside the gene matches: 8. The CDR3 totals 14 residues. The CDR3 nucleotides read TGTGCCAGCAGAGAAGGGGACAGTGGTTCACCCCTCCACTTT. The encoded protein is CASREGDSGSPLHF. The entire variable domain, with the rest obtained from reference TRBV7-8 and TRBJ1-6, is as follows: GAGVSQSPRYKVAKRGQDVALRCDPISGHVSLFWYQQALGQGPEFLTYFQNEAQLDKSGLPSDRFFAERPEGSVSTLKIQRTQQEDSAVYLCASREGDSGSPLHFGNGTRLTVT.

The rearrangement links TRBV18 to TRBJ1-6, with a possible D match to TRBD1 (6 bases). The CDR3 spans 16 residues. Germline V CDR1 and CDR2: KGHSH, LQKENI. V lost 3 bases and J 5 bases, leaving 14 bases between the germline ends. The CDR3 nucleotides read TGTGCCAGCTCACCCAACCAGGGGCTGAATAATTCACCCCTCCACTTT. This translates into CASSPNQGLNNSPLHF.

This chain links TRBV30 with TRBJ1-4; unclear D gene. The CDR3 runs to 12 residues. The germline V gene encodes CDR1 GTSNPN and CDR2 SVGIG (reference sequence). V lost 2 bases and J lost 12, with 13 bases in between. For the CDR3, the DNA is TGTGCCTGGAGTCCACCTAGTAGAGAACTGTTTTTT. It specifies CAWSPPSRELFF.

The chain links TRBV18 to TRBJ1-1, with D possibly being TRBD1 (6 bases). The germline V gene has CDR1 KGHSH and CDR2 LQKENI. V lost 6 bases and J lost 5, with 13 bases in between. CDR3 length: 13 amino acids. CDR3 DNA: TGTGCCAGCTCTCCGGGGCAGGGGACTGAAGCTTTCTTT. This translates into CASSPGQGTEAFF. Supplemented by reference TRBV18 and TRBJ1-1, the full variable domain reads NAGVMQNPRHLVRRRGQEARLRCSPMKGHSHVYWYRQLPEEGLKFMVYLQKENIIDESGMPKERFSAEFPKEGPSILRIQQVVRGDSAAYFCASSPGQGTEAFFGQGTRLTVV.

This chain links TRBV7-9 with TRBJ2-5; no reliable D call. Germline V gene sequence: CDR1 SEHNR, CDR2 FQNEAQ (reference sequence). Trimming took off 5 bases at V and 5 bases at J, with 6 bases between the two ends. There are 11 residues in the CDR3. CDR3 protein: CASSRSETQYF. DNA for the CDR3: TGTGCCAGCAGCCGGTCCGAGACCCAGTACTTC.

The chain is built from TRBV2 and TRBJ1-5; D call uncertain. The CDR3 has 14 residues. V lost 5 bases and J lost 5, with 13 bases in between. Germline V gives CDR1 SNHLY, CDR2 FYNNEI. This chain's CDR3 is CASSLTEGDQPQHF. The CDR3 nucleotides read TGTGCCAGCAGTTTGACGGAGGGCGATCAGCCCCAGCATTTT.

The CDR3 sequence: CSATPHTGLEQYF. The CDR3 DNA is TGCAGCGCAACCCCCCATACAGGTCTCGAGCAGTACTTC. V and J are TRBV29-1 and TRBJ2-7; TRBD1 might be the D (5 bases). V was shortened by 7 bases and J by 6 bases, with 19 bases between the two germline ends. The CDR3 has 13 residues. CDR1 is SQVTM and CDR2 is ANQGSEA in the germline V gene.

This clone was detected once. The CDR3 spells CSVRQGWNQPQHF. In nucleotides, the CDR3 is TGCAGCGTTCGACAGGGGTGGAATCAGCCCCAGCATTTT. This chain connects TRBV29-1 to TRBJ1-5, with TRBD1 identical over 8 bases. Germline loops: CDR1 SQVTM, CDR2 ANQGSEA. V gave up 5 bases and J gave up 4 bases; unmatched junction bases: 4. The length of the CDR3 is 13 residues.

The V call is TRBV5-5, the J call TRBJ2-5, with 8 bases fitting TRBD1. V shed 4 bases, J shed 5 bases, and the junction held 7 bases outside the gene matches. The CDR3 loop spans 14 amino acids. Germline V gene lookup returns CDR1 SGHKS and CDR2 YYEKEE (reference sequence). The CDR3: CASSQWTGQETQYF. In DNA, the CDR3 is TGTGCCAGCAGCCAGTGGACAGGGCAGGAGACCCAGTACTTC.

This chain links TRBV5-5 with TRBJ2-7, with 10 nucleotides matching TRBD1. CDR3 length: 14 residues. The germline CDR1 and CDR2 sequences are SGHKS and YYEKEE (reference sequence). The junction had 4 bases not matched to a gene; V was cut back by 5 bases and J by 2 bases. CDR3: CASSWDRGTYEQYF. The CDR3 DNA sequence: TGTGCCAGCAGTTGGGACAGGGGAACCTACGAGCAGTACTTC.